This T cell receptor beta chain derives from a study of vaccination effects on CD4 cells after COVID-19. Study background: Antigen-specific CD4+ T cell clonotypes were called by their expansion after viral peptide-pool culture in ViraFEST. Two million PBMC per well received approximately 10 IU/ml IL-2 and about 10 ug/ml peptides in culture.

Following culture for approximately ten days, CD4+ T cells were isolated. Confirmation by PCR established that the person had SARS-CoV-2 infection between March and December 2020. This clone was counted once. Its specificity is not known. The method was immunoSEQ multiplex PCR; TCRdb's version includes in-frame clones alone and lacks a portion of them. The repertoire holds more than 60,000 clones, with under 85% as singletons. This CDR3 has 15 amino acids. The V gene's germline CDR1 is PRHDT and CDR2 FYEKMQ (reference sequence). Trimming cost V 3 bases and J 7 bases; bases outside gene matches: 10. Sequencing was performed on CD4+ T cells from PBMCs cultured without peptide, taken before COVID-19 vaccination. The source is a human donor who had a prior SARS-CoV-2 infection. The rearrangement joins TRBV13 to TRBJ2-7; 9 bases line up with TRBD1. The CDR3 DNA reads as TGTGCCAGCAGCTTTACAGGGGGCGCGCGTAAAGAGCAGTACTTC. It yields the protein CASSFTGGARKEQYF.